A single sample is the source of the 14 T cell receptor beta chains below, sequenced in a study of response to subunit inactivated influenza vaccine. MiXCR was run by TCRdb on the RT-PCR reads, yielding one entry per CDR3 protein. The sample yields 800,000 to 1,000,000 distinct CDR3 sequences, 21% seen once. The sample was PBMCs from blood, taken about 5 days after vaccination. All receptors derive from a man aged 45-65 years who received an inactivated influenza vaccine.

V is TRBV20-1 and J is TRBJ2-7; D is uncertain. The germline V and J ends were trimmed by 0 bases and 3 bases, with 15 bases remaining between them. This CDR3 has 15 amino acids. CDR1 is DFQATT and CDR2 is SNEGSKA in the germline V gene (reference sequence). The DNA for the CDR3 is TGCAGTGCTAGAGATGGACGGCAGCGAGGCTACGAGCAGTACTTC. It codes for CSARDGRQRGYEQYF.

J is TRBJ1-2 and V is TRBV4-2, with a weak D call TRBD1 (5 bases). The CDR3 has 16 amino acids. CDR1 is LGHNA, CDR2 YNFKEQ, per germline. V lost 0 bases, J lost 0 bases, and 11 bases lay in between. The CDR3 coding sequence is TGTGCCAGCAGCCAAGATAAGGGGCTGTCTAACTATGGCTACACCTTC. Its protein product is CASSQDKGLSNYGYTF.

This clonotype was counted only a few times. The chain joins TRBV28 to TRBJ1-1, with D hard to call. The V gene lost 7 bases and the J gene lost 4 bases, with 16 bases spanning the gap. This CDR3 spans 14 amino acids. Germline loops: CDR1 MDHEN, CDR2 SYDVKM. In nucleotides, the CDR3 is TGTGCCAGCAAGACACCAAGACGGCCCACTGAAGCTTTCTTT. Amino acids: CASKTPRRPTEAFF. Based on the CDR3 plus reference TRBV28 and TRBJ1-1, the full variable domain is DVKVTQSSRYLVKRTGEKVFLECVQDMDHENMFWYRQDPGLGLRLIYFSYDVKMKEKGDIPEGYSVSREKKERFSLILESASTNQTSMYLCASKTPRRPTEAFFGQGTRLTVV.

As for this clonotype: It may be a read error: a sequence one base away is much more abundant. V usage is TRBV12-3 or TRBV12-4 and J usage is TRBJ1-5; no clear D gene. The J call is doubtful: the DNA matches TRBJ2-3 better. The CDR3 sequence is 15 residues long. This CDR3 reads CASSLQWDSNQPQYF. In nucleotides, the CDR3 is TGTGCCAGCAGTTTACAGTGGGATAGCAATCAGCCCCAGTATTTT.

The V and J genes are TRBV24-1 and TRBJ1-2; D unresolved. Trimming removed 4 bases at V and 5 bases at J, with 13 bases between. The germline gives CDR1 KGHDR, CDR2 SFDVKD. This CDR3 comprises 14 residues. The CDR3, as DNA: TGTGCCACCAGTGAGGGTACTTCAACTTATGGCTACACCTTC. Translating gives CATSEGTSTYGYTF.

The chain carries TRBV25-1 and TRBJ2-1, with unresolved D. The CDR3 spans 13 residues. Germline-derived CDR1 and CDR2 are MGHDK and SYGVNS. The V gene lost 6 bases and the J gene lost 9 bases, with 15 bases spanning the gap. Here the CDR3 reads CASSAGLLCEQFF. CDR3 bases: TGTGCCAGCAGCGCCGGGCTCCTCTGTGAGCAGTTCTTC.

This sequence joins TRBV7-3 and TRBJ2-7, with D perhaps assigned TRBD1 or TRBD2 (5 bases each). Germline lookup yields CDR1 SGHTA and CDR2 FQGTGA. The CDR3 has 13 amino acids. Trimming removed 6 bases from V and 1 base from J, with 10 bases in between. The CDR3 nucleotides read TGTGCCAGCAGTAGGGACGGATCCTACGAGCAGTACTTC. Encoded protein: CASSRDGSYEQYF.

Ten or more counts support this clonotype. The rearrangement joins TRBV7-2 to TRBJ2-3; D not certain. The CDR3 runs to 16 residues. The V end lost 0 bases, the J end lost 0 bases, and 10 bases lay between the germline ends. Germline V lookup: CDR1 SGHTA, CDR2 FQGNSA. The CDR3 DNA reads TGTGCCAGCAGCTTAGCGCACACGGTGAGCACAGATACGCAGTATTTT. As protein: CASSLAHTVSTDTQYF.

The chain couples TRBV4-3 to TRBJ1-4; TRBD1 might be the D (6 bases). Germline V gene lookup returns CDR1 LGHNA and CDR2 YSLEER. The CDR3 spans 16 residues. The ends were cut back, 4 bases at V and 7 bases at J, with 19 bases in the middle. CDR3 amino acids: CASSPRGSRLSEKLFF. Written as DNA, the CDR3 is TGCGCCAGCAGCCCAAGGGGGAGTCGTTTGAGTGAAAAACTGTTTTTT.

DNA for the CDR3: TGTGCCAGCAGGACACAGAGATACGAGCAGTACTTC. Protein sequence: CASRTQRYEQYF. The chain combines TRBV6-1 with TRBJ2-7; D unclear. This CDR3 spans 12 amino acids. Germline CDR1 and CDR2: MNHNS and SASEGT. Trimming cost V 6 bases and J 4 bases, with 10 bases left between them.

This clonotype was seen ten or more times. The genes are TRBV20-1 and TRBJ2-7; 7 bases are shared with TRBD1. Germline V lookup: CDR1 DFQATT, CDR2 SNEGSKA (reference sequence). Trimming took 2 bases from V and 2 from J; bases not matched to a gene: 6. The CDR3 is 14 amino acids. The CDR3 here is CSARPGQGAYEQYF. The CDR3 nucleotides are TGCAGTGCTAGACCGGGGCAGGGGGCCTACGAGCAGTACTTC.

This clonotype has more than one count but fewer than ten. The rearrangement uses TRBV5-1 and TRBJ2-3; D possibly corresponds to TRBD2 (6 bases). In germline, CDR1 is SGHRS, CDR2 YFSETQ. V was pared by 2 bases and J by 3 bases, with 22 bases between. The CDR3 has 18 amino acids. The CDR3 bases are TGCGCCAGCAGCTTCGAACAACCGGGACTCACTGCAACAGATACGCAGTATTTT. This sequence encodes CASSFEQPGLTATDTQYF.

This clonotype was observed many times. This chain joins TRBV20-1 and TRBJ1-4, with unresolved D. This CDR3 is 11 amino acids long. Germline V gives CDR1 DFQATT, CDR2 SNEGSKA (reference sequence). V dropped 6 bases and J dropped 4 bases, with 6 bases sitting between them. CDR3 loop: CSAGLNEKLFF. The CDR3 bases are TGCAGTGCCGGCCTTAATGAAAAACTGTTTTTT.

The rearrangement uses TRBV7-9 and TRBJ2-1; possible D gene TRBD2, 6 bases. V gave up 0 bases and J gave up 3 bases, with 9 bases separating them. The CDR3 loop spans 15 amino acids. Germline CDR1 and CDR2: SEHNR and FQNEAQ (reference sequence). CDR3 amino acids: CASSLAWRGYNEQFF. The CDR3, as DNA: TGTGCCAGCAGCTTAGCATGGCGGGGCTACAATGAGCAGTTCTTC.